The 26 T cell receptor beta chains below all came from one sample that was sequenced in a study of identical twins (dated by TCRdb to the mid-2010s). Library preparation employed 5' RACE. Sequencing was performed on an Illumina HiSeq 2000. In-frame beta chains were kept once TCRdb had trimmed the public reads at Q25 with fastp and called clones with MiXCR. Each CDR3 protein appears once, grouped with its most common genes and DNA. This sample lists approximately 890,000 distinct CDR3 sequences; 9% to 15% were detected once. Around 1.5% of the sample is in the top ten clones. The same sample was also studied in work on yellow fever vaccine responses in identical twins.

Sequencing input: PBMCs. The receptors were sampled from a woman aged 18-30 years in good health.

This sequence joins TRBV27 and TRBJ2-1; D remains ambiguous. The germline gives CDR1 MNHEY, CDR2 SMNVEV (reference sequence). V was trimmed by 6 bases and J by 8 bases, leaving 8 bases between them. This CDR3 is 11 amino acids long. The CDR3 DNA follows: TGTGCCAGCAGAAAAAATTATGAGCAGTTCTTC. Translation: CASRKNYEQFF.

A few counts support this clonotype. The chain recombines TRBV29-1 with TRBJ1-2; no firm D call. CDR3 length equals 12 residues. From germline, CDR1 is SQVTM and CDR2 ANQGSEA. V lost 1 base to trimming and J lost 6 bases, with 9 bases between them. CDR3 residues: CSVEGADDGYTF. CDR3 nucleotides: TGCAGCGTTGAAGGGGCCGACGATGGCTACACCTTC.

This clonotype came up a few times. V gene TRBV7-9 combines with J gene TRBJ1-1; D may be TRBD1 (5 bases). Germline CDR1 is SEHNR and CDR2 is FQNEAQ (reference sequence). The CDR3 is 13 amino acids. Trimming pared 7 bases from V and 3 bases from J, leaving 12 bases between. This CDR3 is CASIPGGDTEAFF. The DNA for the CDR3 is TGTGCCAGCATCCCCGGGGGGGACACTGAAGCTTTCTTT. Drawing the rest from reference TRBV7-9 and TRBJ1-1, the complete variable domain is DTGVSQNPRHKITKRGQNVTFRCDPISEHNRLYWYRQTLGQGPEFLTYFQNEAQLEKSRLLSDRFSAERPKGSFSTLEIQRTEQGDSAMYLCASIPGGDTEAFFGQGTRLTVV.

This clonotype was seen a few times. The chain employs TRBV25-1 and TRBJ2-4; D possibly corresponds to TRBD2 (6 bases). The CDR3 spans 14 residues. V dropped 0 bases and J dropped 10 bases, with 13 bases sitting between them. The germline V gene encodes CDR1 MGHDK and CDR2 SYGVNS. CDR3 bases: TGTGCCAGCAGTGAATACGGGCAGGGAGGAATTCAGTACTTC. This sequence encodes CASSEYGQGGIQYF.

This clonotype was counted between two and nine times. The gene calls are TRBV28 and TRBJ2-1, with TRBD2 matching over 13 bases. CDR3 size: 20 residues. Germline CDR1 MDHEN, CDR2 SYDVKM. Trimming took 4 bases from V and 0 from J; bases not matched to a gene: 12. CDR3 DNA: TGTGCCAGCAGTTCCCGACTGACTAGCGGGGGGTCGAGCTCCTACAATGAGCAGTTCTTC. Its translation: CASSSRLTSGGSSSYNEQFF.

The rearrangement joins TRBV18 to TRBJ2-5, with D possibly TRBD1 on 6 matching bases. Germline loops: CDR1 KGHSH, CDR2 LQKENI. CDR3 length: 15 residues. V was cut by 4 bases and J by 4 bases, with 16 bases left in between. The CDR3 bases are TGTGCCAGCTCACTTTCACCAGGGGAAAGAGAGACCCAGTACTTC. Residues: CASSLSPGERETQYF.

This clonotype has a count of ten or more. The gene calls are TRBV28 and TRBJ2-3; TRBD1 is a possible D gene (7 bases). The germline V gene encodes CDR1 MDHEN and CDR2 SYDVKM. Trimming took off 3 bases at V and 2 bases at J, with 21 bases between the two ends. The CDR3 totals 18 residues. As DNA, the CDR3 is TGTGCCAGCAGTTTTCAGACAGGGAGGAATCCGAACACAGATACGCAGTATTTT. Translating gives CASSFQTGRNPNTDTQYF.

The count of this clonotype is one. The CDR3 reads CASSLSFVGAGGYEQYF. The CDR3 DNA reads TGTGCCAGCAGCTTAAGTTTTGTCGGAGCGGGCGGTTACGAGCAGTACTTC. V is TRBV7-2 and J is TRBJ2-7, with D perhaps matching TRBD2 (6 bases). V was cut by 2 bases and J by 4 bases, with 21 bases left in between. The CDR3 loop spans 17 amino acids. Per the germline V gene, CDR1 is SGHTA and CDR2 is FQGNSA.

The gene calls are TRBV5-1 and TRBJ2-3; D is possibly TRBD1 or TRBD2 (5 bases each). Trimming pared 5 bases from V and 0 bases from J, leaving 13 bases between. This CDR3 spans 15 amino acids. The V gene's germline CDR1 is SGHRS and CDR2 YFSETQ. Here the CDR3 DNA reads TGCGCCAGCAGTCCGGGACCTAGAAGCACAGATACGCAGTATTTT. Translation gives CASSPGPRSTDTQYF.

In its sample, this clonotype was seen many times. This rearrangement joins TRBV5-5 to TRBJ1-5, with D tentatively TRBD1 (6 bases). In germline, CDR1 is SGHKS, CDR2 YYEKEE (reference sequence). The V gene lost 4 bases and the J gene lost 3 bases, with 11 bases spanning the gap. The CDR3 contains 14 residues. CDR3: CASSEGVTNQPQHF. The CDR3, as DNA: TGTGCCAGCAGCGAGGGGGTGACCAATCAGCCCCAGCATTTT.

This clonotype was seen more than once but under ten times. V and J are TRBV12-3 or TRBV12-4 and TRBJ2-3; TRBD2 is a possible D gene (6 bases). The CDR3 totals 16 residues. Between the trimmed V and J ends, which lost 7 bases and 0 bases, there was a span of 17 bases. CDR3 in DNA: TGTGCCAGCACCGATTTGCCTGGGACTAGCACAGATACGCAGTATTTT. It codes for CASTDLPGTSTDTQYF.

This clonotype was seen a single time. The chain combines TRBV28 with TRBJ2-7; D is possibly TRBD1 (7 bases). Deletions cut 3 bases from V and 3 bases from J, with 12 bases between. Per the germline V gene, CDR1 is MDHEN and CDR2 is SYDVKM. The CDR3 has 14 amino acids. CDR3 DNA sequence: TGTGCCAGCAGTTTCGCGGGACAGTTCTACGAGCAGTACTTC. This sequence encodes CASSFAGQFYEQYF. The variable domain in full, with the rest retrieved from reference TRBV28 and TRBJ2-7, is DVKVTQSSRYLVKRTGEKVFLECVQDMDHENMFWYRQDPGLGLRLIYFSYDVKMKEKGDIPEGYSVSREKKERFSLILESASTNQTSMYLCASSFAGQFYEQYFGPGTRLTVT.

Many counts were recorded for this clonotype. The chain joins TRBV12-3 or TRBV12-4 to TRBJ1-6; D might be TRBD1 (6 bases). CDR3 size: 14 residues. V lost 6 bases and J 6 bases, leaving 12 bases between the germline ends. The CDR3 DNA reads as TGTGCCAGCAGCGAACAGGGTTTTAATTCACCCCTCCACTTT. It specifies CASSEQGFNSPLHF.

The sample holds a few counts of this clonotype. This chain uses TRBV20-1 with TRBJ2-7; D possibly corresponds to TRBD2 (7 bases). The CDR3 contains 12 residues. V was cut by 6 bases and J by 6 bases, with 15 bases left in between. Germline V gives CDR1 DFQATT, CDR2 SNEGSKA (reference sequence). The CDR3 region is CSATGRGSEQYF. Written as DNA, the CDR3 is TGCAGTGCCACAGGGAGGGGGAGCGAGCAGTACTTC.

This clonotype appeared a few times. The chain carries TRBV10-3 and TRBJ2-3; D is ambiguous. Germline loops: CDR1 ENHRY, CDR2 SYGVKD. V was shortened by 10 bases and J by 2 bases, with 13 bases between the two germline ends. This CDR3 has 13 residues. CDR3 sequence reads: CASSGSHTDTQYF. The CDR3 DNA sequence: TGTGCCAGTAGTGGTTCTCACACAGATACGCAGTATTTT.

The V gene is TRBV27, the J gene TRBJ2-1, with TRBD2 matching 10 bases. Trimming took 7 bases from V and 5 from J; bases not matched to a gene: 8. Germline V gene lookup returns CDR1 MNHEY and CDR2 SMNVEV (reference sequence). CDR3 length equals 15 residues. CDR3 DNA sequence: TGTGCCAGCACTCGGTTCGGGACTAGCGACAATGAGCAGTTCTTC. This gives the protein CASTRFGTSDNEQFF.

This clonotype was seen at least ten times. The chain is built from TRBV12-3 or TRBV12-4 and TRBJ1-3; the match to TRBD1 covers 7 bases. The junction had 1 base not matched to a gene; V was cut back by 9 bases and J by 2 bases. This CDR3 spans 12 amino acids. The chain's CDR3 is CASDRAGNTIYF. The CDR3 nucleotides read TGTGCCAGTGACAGGGCTGGAAACACCATATATTTT.

This chain joins TRBV28 and TRBJ1-6; D gene ambiguous. CDR3 length: 13 amino acids. V lost 6 bases, J lost 7 bases, and 10 bases lay in between. The germline CDR1 and CDR2 sequences are MDHEN and SYDVKM. CDR3: CASRPTQNSPLHF. The CDR3 nucleotides read TGTGCCAGCAGACCAACGCAGAATTCACCCCTCCACTTT.

J is TRBJ2-1 and V is TRBV29-1; 8 bases match TRBD1. This CDR3 contains 18 residues. Germline V gene lookup returns CDR1 SQVTM and CDR2 ANQGSEA. The J segment lost 0 bases and the V segment lost 3 bases, leaving 13 bases of the junction unmatched. CDR3 residues: CSVDPGGAVPSSYNEQFF. CDR3 nucleotide sequence: TGCAGCGTTGACCCAGGGGGCGCCGTCCCAAGCTCCTACAATGAGCAGTTCTTC.

V and J are TRBV20-1 and TRBJ2-5; D is uncertain. The CDR3 runs 14 residues. Germline V gives CDR1 DFQATT, CDR2 SNEGSKA (reference sequence). Trimming cost V 4 bases and J 3 bases, with 15 bases left between them. In nucleotides, the CDR3 is TGCAGTGCTACCGTGACAAGTTGGGAAGAGACCCAGTACTTC. Encoded protein: CSATVTSWEETQYF.

The rearrangement uses TRBV13 and TRBJ2-7, with 9 bases fitting TRBD2. The CDR3 extends over 13 amino acids. Germline lookup yields CDR1 PRHDT and CDR2 FYEKMQ (reference sequence). With V trimmed by 5 bases and J by 5 bases, 4 bases remained unmatched. In DNA, the CDR3 is TGTGCCAGCAGCCGGACTAGCGTAAACGAGCAGTACTTC. Translation gives CASSRTSVNEQYF.

This rearrangement joins TRBV3-1 to TRBJ2-3; TRBD1 aligns across 8 bases. Per the germline V gene, CDR1 is LGHDT and CDR2 is YNNKEL (reference sequence). V shed 4 bases, J shed 0 bases, and the junction held 0 bases outside the gene matches. The CDR3 totals 14 residues. CDR3 DNA: TGTGCCAGCAGCCGACAGGGGAGCACAGATACGCAGTATTTT. Translated: CASSRQGSTDTQYF.

This clonotype has only a few counts. V is TRBV5-1 and J is TRBJ2-3; D uncertain. The CDR3 consists of 13 residues. Between the trimmed V and J ends, which lost 8 bases and 6 bases, there was a span of 16 bases. The germline gives CDR1 SGHRS, CDR2 YFSETQ. CDR3 in amino acids: CASPPESVDTQYF. Here the CDR3 DNA reads TGCGCCAGTCCCCCCGAAAGTGTCGATACGCAGTATTTT.

This clonotype was detected only a few times. The rearrangement uses TRBV7-9 and TRBJ2-7, with 8 positions matching TRBD1. The CDR3 has 16 amino acids. The V and J ends lost 5 bases and 6 bases, in that order; junction bases with no gene match: 15. The germline V gene has CDR1 SEHNR and CDR2 FQNEAQ (reference sequence). CDR3 sequence: CASSPPGPGGMFEQYF. The CDR3 DNA reads TGTGCCAGCAGCCCTCCCGGGCCAGGGGGCATGTTCGAGCAGTACTTC.

The CDR3 nucleotides read TGTGCCAGCAGAGGGACATTCCTCTCCTACGAGCAGTACGTC. It translates to CASRGTFLSYEQYV. The genes are TRBV6-1 and TRBJ2-7; a weak D match, TRBD1 (6 bases). CDR3 size: 14 residues. Trimming removed 6 bases at V and 0 bases at J, with 12 bases between. Germline CDR1 and CDR2: MNHNS and SASEGT.

V and J are TRBV18 and TRBJ2-7; D may be TRBD1 (5 bases). The CDR3 consists of 13 residues. Germline V CDR1 and CDR2: KGHSH, LQKENI. V was shortened by 3 bases and J by 5 bases, with 11 bases between the two germline ends. The CDR3 reads CASSPWQGDEQYF. The CDR3 DNA reads TGTGCCAGCTCACCCTGGCAGGGTGACGAGCAGTACTTC.